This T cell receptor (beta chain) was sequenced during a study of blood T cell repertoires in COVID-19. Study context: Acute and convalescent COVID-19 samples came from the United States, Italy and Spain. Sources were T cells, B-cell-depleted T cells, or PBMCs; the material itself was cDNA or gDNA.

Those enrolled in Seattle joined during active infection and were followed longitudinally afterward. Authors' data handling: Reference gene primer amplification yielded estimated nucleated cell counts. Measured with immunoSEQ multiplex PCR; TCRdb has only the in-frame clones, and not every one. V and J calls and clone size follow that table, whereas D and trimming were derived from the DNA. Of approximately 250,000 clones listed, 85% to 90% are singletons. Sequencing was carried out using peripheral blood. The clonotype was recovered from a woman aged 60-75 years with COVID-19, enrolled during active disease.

CDR3 sequence (DNA): TGCAGCGTTGAAGGCCTGGGGGCTTACGAGCAGTACTTC. This translates into CSVEGLGAYEQYF. This chain joins TRBV29-1 and TRBJ2-7; tentatively, D is TRBD1 (6 bases). Germline CDR1 and CDR2: SQVTM and ANQGSEA. V was pared by 1 base and J by 4 bases, with 11 bases between. The CDR3 is 13 amino acids.